The T cell receptor (beta chain) described here comes from a study of T cells in Graves' hyperthyroidism and ophthalmopathy. Whole-study results and caveats: Ophthalmopathy got predicted by the model a median roughly six months before its onset.

This clonotype was seen ten or more times. Its antigen is currently unknown. Among the patients, aged 18 to 65, hyperthyroidism was newly diagnosed and had lasted under 2 months. Germline V gives CDR1 GTSNPN, CDR2 SVGIG (reference sequence). This CDR3 comprises 15 residues. With V trimmed by 5 bases and J by 3 bases, 8 bases remained unmatched. From RNA transcripts, TCR beta CDR3 regions were amplified. A set of HTBI primers served as the primers for a first-round RT-PCR of the TCR CDR3. TCRdb fed the multiplex PCR reads into MiXCR, producing one record per CDR3 protein. The data contain under 350,000 distinct CDR3 sequences, around 20% of them seen just once; the ten biggest clones take up less than 65%.

This sequence originates from a woman between 50 and 59 years old with Graves' hyperthyroidism. The V call is TRBV30, the J call TRBJ2-1; the match to TRBD2 covers 9 bases. The sample consisted of blood. CDR3 residues: CAWAPGTSIYNEQFF. The CDR3 DNA reads TGTGCCTGGGCCCCGGGGACTAGCATCTACAATGAGCAGTTCTTC. Drawing the rest from reference TRBV30 and TRBJ2-1, the complete variable domain is SQTIHQWPATLVQPVGSPLSLECTVEGTSNPNLYWYRQAAGRGLQLLFYSVGIGQISSEVPQNLSASRPQDRQFILSSKKLLLSDSGFYLCAWAPGTSIYNEQFFGPGTRLTVL.